The rows below give T cell receptor beta chains drawn from one sample of a study of CD8+ T cells in alopecia areata. Clones were read by immunoSEQ multiplex PCR, and TCRdb kept only the in-frame ones, dropping some. Of approximately 180,000 clones in the sample, 40% to 65% were seen once. This sample comprised CD8+ T cells sorted from blood, obtained at week 24, from a patient treated with tofacitinib. These receptors originate from a human donor with alopecia areata. CDR3s include the opening cysteine and the closing phenylalanine or tryptophan. The order of the fields is clone size, V gene, J gene, D gene, CDR3 protein, CDR3 DNA. A D gene is named only where the DNA matches it firmly. For some rows the clone size is stated as once, few or many, or as a class when expanded; others skip it.

clone_size: .
v_call: TRBV7-6
j_call: TRBJ2-7
d_call: TRBD1
cdr3_aa: CASSLVPPDREFSYEQYF
cdr3_nt: TGTGCCAGCAGCTTAGTCCCCCCAGACAGGGAGTTCTCCTACGAGCAGTACTTC

clone_size: .
v_call: TRBV6-5
j_call: TRBJ1-5
d_call: .
cdr3_aa: CASSKTGNNQPQHF
cdr3_nt: TGTGCCAGCAGTAAGACCGGGAACAATCAGCCCCAGCATTTT

clone_size: .
v_call: TRBV13
j_call: TRBJ2-1
d_call: TRBD2
cdr3_aa: CASSSGVAGAGRNEQFF
cdr3_nt: TGTGCCAGCAGCTCCGGGGTAGCGGGGGCCGGACGTAATGAGCAGTTCTTC

clone_size: .
v_call: TRBV5-1
j_call: TRBJ1-2
d_call: .
cdr3_aa: CASRERGTIDGYTF
cdr3_nt: TGCGCCAGCAGAGAGCGCGGGACGATCGATGGCTACACCTTC

clone_size: .
v_call: TRBV5-1
j_call: TRBJ2-3
d_call: .
cdr3_aa: CASSLESGWTTDTQYF
cdr3_nt: TGCGCCAGCAGCTTGGAATCAGGTTGGACCACAGATACGCAGTATTTT

clone_size: .
v_call: TRBV14
j_call: TRBJ2-7
d_call: .
cdr3_aa: CASSQGLSYEQYF
cdr3_nt: TGTGCCAGCAGCCAAGGCCTCTCCTACGAGCAGTACTTC

clone_size: .
v_call: TRBV25-1
j_call: TRBJ1-2
d_call: .
cdr3_aa: CASSPGNYGYTF
cdr3_nt: TGTGCCAGCAGTCCGGGGAACTATGGCTACACCTTC

clone_size: .
v_call: TRBV9
j_call: TRBJ2-3
d_call: .
cdr3_aa: CASSGNTGHTQYF
cdr3_nt: TGTGCCAGCAGCGGAAATACAGGACATACGCAGTATTTT

clone_size: few
v_call: TRBV4-3
j_call: TRBJ2-7
d_call: .
cdr3_aa: CASSQRDRAYEQYF
cdr3_nt: TGCGCCAGCAGCCAAAGGGACCGGGCCTACGAGCAGTACTTC

clone_size: .
v_call: TRBV29-1
j_call: TRBJ1-1
d_call: .
cdr3_aa: CSVVDSNTEAFF
cdr3_nt: TGCAGCGTTGTGGATTCGAACACTGAAGCTTTCTTT

clone_size: .
v_call: TRBV27
j_call: TRBJ2-6
d_call: .
cdr3_aa: CASSSVRTGANVLTF
cdr3_nt: TGTGCCAGCAGTTCCGTAAGGACTGGGGCCAACGTCCTGACTTTC

clone_size: once
v_call: TRBV19
j_call: TRBJ2-3
d_call: TRBD1
cdr3_aa: CASSPPTGHTDTQYF
cdr3_nt: TGTGCCAGTAGTCCGCCGACAGGGCACACAGATACGCAGTATTTT

clone_size: .
v_call: TRBV25-1
j_call: TRBJ1-1
d_call: .
cdr3_aa: CASSESLMNTEAFF
cdr3_nt: TGTGCCAGCAGTGAATCTCTCATGAACACTGAAGCTTTCTTT

clone_size: few
v_call: TRBV7-9
j_call: TRBJ2-1
d_call: .
cdr3_aa: CASTSRGLAEYNEQFF
cdr3_nt: TGTGCCAGCACCTCGCGGGGGCTAGCGGAGTACAATGAGCAGTTCTTC

clone_size: few
v_call: TRBV14
j_call: TRBJ2-5
d_call: .
cdr3_aa: CASSQDIQGRGQETQYF
cdr3_nt: TGTGCCAGCAGCCAAGACATACAGGGGAGGGGCCAAGAGACCCAGTACTTC

clone_size: .
v_call: TRBV6-5
j_call: TRBJ1-4
d_call: TRBD1
cdr3_aa: CASSPDRVNEKLFF
cdr3_nt: TGTGCCAGCAGTCCGGACAGGGTCAATGAAAAACTGTTTTTT

clone_size: few
v_call: TRBV7-2
j_call: TRBJ2-3
d_call: .
cdr3_aa: CASSLGTTSTDTQYF
cdr3_nt: TGTGCCAGCAGCTTAGGAACTACTAGCACAGATACGCAGTATTTT

clone_size: .
v_call: TRBV7-9
j_call: TRBJ2-7
d_call: TRBD1
cdr3_aa: CASGGQGYEQYF
cdr3_nt: TGTGCCAGCGGCGGACAGGGATACGAGCAGTACTTC

clone_size: .
v_call: TRBV29-1
j_call: TRBJ1-2
d_call: .
cdr3_aa: CSVEVLTAYGYTF
cdr3_nt: TGCAGCGTTGAAGTGTTGACCGCGTATGGCTACACCTTC

clone_size: .
v_call: TRBV5-6
j_call: TRBJ2-1
d_call: .
cdr3_aa: CASSLGRGPYNEQFF
cdr3_nt: TGTGCCAGCAGCTTGGGCAGGGGACCCTACAATGAGCAGTTCTTC

clone_size: .
v_call: TRBV4-1
j_call: TRBJ1-1
d_call: .
cdr3_aa: CASSQEPNTEAFF
cdr3_nt: TGCGCCAGCAGCCAAGAACCTAACACTGAAGCTTTCTTT

clone_size: .
v_call: TRBV4-3
j_call: TRBJ1-5
d_call: .
cdr3_aa: CASSQDMNQPQHF
cdr3_nt: TGCGCCAGCAGCCAAGATATGAATCAGCCCCAGCATTTT

clone_size: .
v_call: TRBV9
j_call: TRBJ1-5
d_call: .
cdr3_aa: CASSVVESISNQPQHF
cdr3_nt: TGTGCCAGCAGCGTAGTCGAGAGTATCTCTAATCAGCCCCAGCATTTT